What follows is one T cell receptor beta chain and its context. Its specificity is unknown. This sample stems from a study of blood T cells in healthy people across ages. The CDR3 extends over 11 amino acids. Germline loops: CDR1 MGHDK, CDR2 SYGVNS. With 1 base removed from V and 12 bases from J, the gap between germline ends came to 7 bases. The second PCR ran roughly 7 to 12 cycles with a sample-barcoded 5' primer and J-beta primers. Unique molecular identifiers of 12 random nucleotides labeled each cDNA. One entry per CDR3 protein, called by TCRdb with MiXCR from the 5' RACE reads. The sample carries fewer than 2,000,000 distinct CDR3 sequences, roughly 32% recorded once. Study-wide points: It was the long-lived donors that had more naive CD4+ cells and higher diversity than aged donors. Estimated diversity, derived from one million T cells, was regarded as an underestimate.

The V call is TRBV25-1, the J call TRBJ2-1, with D possibly TRBD1 on 5 matching bases. Material for sequencing was blood. The TCR sequence derives from a woman in her thirties in good health. CDR3 amino acids: CASSEFRGQFF. The CDR3 DNA reads TGTGCCAGCAGTGAATTTAGGGGGCAGTTCTTC.